A single sample gave rise to the 21 T cell receptor beta chains below, sequenced in a study of blood T cell repertoires in COVID-19. Repertoires were generated with immunoSEQ multiplex PCR, while TCRdb's copy carries only in-frame clones and drops some. The sample contains under 85,000 clones, around nine tenths of which appear only once. Material for sequencing was peripheral blood. These receptor sequences come from a woman over 75 with active or convalescent COVID-19.

The J gene is TRBJ1-1, the V gene TRBV7-2, with D unresolved. Germline loops: CDR1 SGHTA, CDR2 FQGNSA. V was pared by 1 base and J by 1 base, with 7 bases between. This CDR3 comprises 14 residues. In DNA, the CDR3 is TGTGCCAGCAGCTTAGTGCGGGGGAACACTGAAGCTTTCTTT. This translates into CASSLVRGNTEAFF.

The chain combines TRBV5-1 with TRBJ2-6, with a possible D match to TRBD1 (5 bases). The CDR3 is made up of 21 amino acids. The ends were cut back, 2 bases at V and 0 bases at J, with 24 bases in the middle. CDR1 and CDR2 from the germline V gene are SGHRS and YFSETQ. The CDR3 region has the DNA TGCGCCAGCAGCTTATTTCACTCGACAGCGCCGAAGATCTCTGGGGCCAACGTCCTGACTTTC. Protein sequence: CASSLFHSTAPKISGANVLTF.

V usage is TRBV5-1 and J usage is TRBJ2-3; TRBD1 aligns across 7 bases. The germline V gene has CDR1 SGHRS and CDR2 YFSETQ. The CDR3 sequence is 17 residues long. J gave up 0 bases and V 3 bases, and 10 bases lay outside the gene matches. The CDR3 loop reads CASSSRDSYSSTDTQYF. CDR3 DNA: TGCGCCAGCAGCTCCCGGGACAGCTATTCTAGCACAGATACGCAGTATTTT.

The genes are TRBV6-5 and TRBJ1-3; TRBD1 agrees at 9 bases. Germline V lookup: CDR1 MNHEY, CDR2 SVGAGI. The CDR3 sequence is 15 residues long. With V trimmed by 4 bases and J by 4 bases, 5 bases remained unmatched. CDR3 in amino acids: CASSSPGQGGNTIYF. The CDR3 DNA reads as TGTGCCAGCAGTTCCCCGGGACAGGGCGGAAACACCATATATTTT.

This clone was picked up a small number of times. This sequence joins TRBV7-6 and TRBJ2-3, with D perhaps matching TRBD1 (6 bases). CDR1 and CDR2 (germline): SGHVS, FNYEAQ. The V end was cut by 4 bases, the J end by 1 base, with 12 bases between. The CDR3 has 15 amino acids. The chain's CDR3 is CASSSTRGRTDTQYF. In DNA, the CDR3 is TGTGCCAGCAGCTCTACCAGGGGACGCACAGATACGCAGTATTTT.

The V call is TRBV4-3, the J call TRBJ1-4, with 9 bases matching TRBD1. The V gene end was trimmed by 1 base and the J gene end by 1 base; junction bases not matched to a gene: 1. The CDR3 contains 16 residues. Germline V gives CDR1 LGHNA, CDR2 YSLEER. The CDR3 region is CASSQGQGETNEKLFF. The DNA of the CDR3 is TGCGCCAGCAGCCAAGGACAGGGGGAAACTAATGAAAAACTGTTTTTT.

This clone was counted between two and nine times. The J gene is TRBJ2-7, the V gene TRBV7-8, with D tentatively TRBD2 (6 bases). The length of the CDR3 is 14 residues. V lost 2 bases, J lost 5 bases, and 13 bases lay in between. CDR1 is SGHVS and CDR2 is FQNEAQ in the germline V gene. The CDR3 bases are TGTGCCAGCAGCTTACAACTAGCTCAAAACGAGCAGTACTTC. It is translated as CASSLQLAQNEQYF.

The chain joins TRBV30 to TRBJ2-7; 8 bases are a match to TRBD1. J lost 2 bases, V lost 1 base, and 13 bases had no gene match. Germline CDR1 and CDR2: GTSNPN and SVGIG (reference sequence). CDR3 length: 17 amino acids. The CDR3 loop is CAWSATSSWTGPYEQYF. For the CDR3, the DNA is TGTGCCTGGAGTGCTACCTCCTCCTGGACAGGGCCCTACGAGCAGTACTTC.

This clone has only a few counts. The V and J genes are TRBV3-1 (or the pseudogene TRBV3-2) and TRBJ1-1; no firm D call. Germline CDR1 and CDR2: LGHDT and YNNKEL (reference sequence). The germline V and J ends were trimmed by 4 bases and 7 bases, with 13 bases remaining between them. This CDR3 has 13 amino acids. CDR3 sequence reads: CASSPGVSFEAFF. The CDR3 coding sequence is TGTGCCAGCAGCCCCGGAGTTTCTTTTGAAGCTTTCTTT.

The sample holds one count of this clone. The rearrangement links TRBV3-1 (or the pseudogene TRBV3-2) to TRBJ1-1; D gene unclear. V lost 0 bases and J 5 bases, leaving 10 bases between the germline ends. This CDR3 is 14 amino acids long. CDR1 and CDR2 (germline): LGHDT, YNNKEL (reference sequence). Written as DNA, the CDR3 is TGTGCCAGCAGCCAAGAATGGCTCGGGACTGAAGCTTTCTTT. It codes for CASSQEWLGTEAFF.

This chain uses TRBV18 with TRBJ1-2, with TRBD1 identical over 7 bases. Trimming at V came to 5 bases and at J to 2 bases, leaving 8 bases not matched to a gene. The CDR3 spans 15 residues. In germline, CDR1 is KGHSH, CDR2 LQKENI. The CDR3 region has the DNA TGTGCCAGCTCAGCGGCCGGGACAGCCAACTATGGCTACACCTTC. Translating it yields CASSAAGTANYGYTF.

The chain joins TRBV7-3 to TRBJ2-3; D ambiguous. The CDR3 spans 16 residues. The germline CDR1 and CDR2 sequences are SGHTA and FQGTGA. Deletions cut 1 base from V and 0 bases from J, with 11 bases between. For the CDR3, the DNA is TGTGCCAGCAGCTTAAGCCCCTGGCTTAGCACAGATACGCAGTATTTT. It is translated as CASSLSPWLSTDTQYF.

This chain connects TRBV5-1 to TRBJ2-5; no clear D. Germline V gives CDR1 SGHRS, CDR2 YFSETQ. Trimming removed 0 bases at V and 6 bases at J, with 12 bases between. This CDR3 region has 14 residues. The CDR3 spells CASSLDYYPQTQYF. CDR3 coding DNA: TGCGCCAGCAGCTTGGACTACTACCCCCAGACCCAGTACTTC.

DNA for the CDR3: TGTGCCAGCAGTTTTTCGCAAGCCCTTAACACTGAAGCTTTCTTT. It translates to CASSFSQALNTEAFF. The rearrangement links TRBV28 to TRBJ1-1; D is unresolved. The CDR3 totals 15 residues. The V gene's germline CDR1 is MDHEN and CDR2 SYDVKM. The V end lost 3 bases, the J end lost 2 bases, and 13 bases lay between the germline ends.

This chain joins TRBV30 and TRBJ1-1, with D unresolved. CDR1 GTSNPN and CDR2 SVGIG come from the germline V gene (reference sequence). The CDR3 runs 12 residues. The V end was cut by 3 bases, the J end by 0 bases, with 5 bases between. The CDR3 protein is CAWRRLNTEAFF. CDR3 sequence (DNA): TGTGCCTGGAGGCGGCTGAACACTGAAGCTTTCTTT.

The V call is TRBV5-4, the J call TRBJ2-5; D is ambiguous. The CDR3 runs 17 residues. Between the trimmed V and J ends, which lost 0 bases and 5 bases, there was a span of 20 bases. Looked up from germline, CDR1 is SGHNT and CDR2 is YYREEE (reference sequence). The CDR3 protein is CASSLGQGAPYLETQYF. CDR3 in DNA: TGTGCCAGCAGCTTGGGGCAAGGAGCACCGTATTTGGAGACCCAGTACTTC.

The CDR3 nucleotides read TGTGCCAGCAGCCTTCGACAGGGAGCTATGGGGGGCACCTTC. Protein: CASSLRQGAMGGTF. V and J are TRBV5-4 and TRBJ1-2; 7 nucleotides match TRBD1. This CDR3 comprises 14 residues. The germline gives CDR1 SGHNT, CDR2 YYREEE (reference sequence). The V and J ends lost 4 bases and 13 bases, in that order; junction bases with no gene match: 16.

V gene TRBV5-4 combines with J gene TRBJ2-3, with 12 bases aligning to TRBD2. Germline CDR1 and CDR2: SGHNT and YYREEE (reference sequence). The CDR3 is 16 amino acids. Trimming removed 4 bases from V and 4 bases from J; junction bases left unmatched: 7. CDR3 coding DNA: TGTGCCAGCAGCCCCCGGCTAGCGGGAGGGGCAGATACGCAGTATTTT. This encodes CASSPRLAGGADTQYF. The complete variable domain, with remaining parts taken from reference TRBV5-4 and TRBJ2-3, reads ETGVTQSPTHLIKTRGQQVTLRCSSQSGHNTVSWYQQALGQGPQFIFQYYREEENGRGNFPPRFSGLQFPNYSSELNVNALELDDSALYLCASSPRLAGGADTQYFGPGTRLTVL.

This sequence joins TRBV13 and TRBJ1-1; TRBD1 might be the D (5 bases). This CDR3 has 13 amino acids. The V gene's germline CDR1 is PRHDT and CDR2 FYEKMQ (reference sequence). Trimming removed 0 bases from V and 4 bases from J, with 6 bases in between. The CDR3: CASSLGGGTEAFF. The CDR3, as DNA: TGTGCCAGCAGCTTAGGCGGGGGCACTGAAGCTTTCTTT.

The chain couples TRBV28 to TRBJ2-3; 16 positions match TRBD2. Germline V gene data show CDR1 as MDHEN and CDR2 as SYDVKM. V lost 1 base to trimming and J lost 3 bases; unmatched junction nucleotides: 4. The CDR3 is made up of 18 amino acids. CDR3 in amino acids: CASSLSGLAGGATDTQYF. For the CDR3, the DNA is TGTGCCAGCAGTTTATCGGGACTAGCGGGGGGGGCGACAGATACGCAGTATTTT.

CDR3 region: CASSPGLASTDTQYF. DNA of the CDR3: TGCGCCAGCAGCCCGGGACTAGCTAGCACAGATACGCAGTATTTT. The chain has TRBV5-1 and TRBJ2-3; TRBD2 matches at 9 bases. The CDR3 runs to 15 residues. The V gene's germline CDR1 is SGHRS and CDR2 YFSETQ. J was trimmed by 0 bases and V by 4 bases; bases with no gene match: 3.